The rows below give T cell receptor beta chains drawn from one sample of a study of control samples from healthy donors and cancer patients. Assay: immunoSEQ multiplex PCR; the TCRdb copy retains only in-frame clones and omits some. The table has about 160,000 clones, approximately 94% seen once. Sequenced sample: PBMCs. The source of these receptors is a man between 60 and 70 years old with colorectal cancer. CDR3s include the opening cysteine and the closing phenylalanine or tryptophan. A D gene is named only where the DNA matches it firmly. Only part of the rows carry a size: once, few, many, or a class if the clone is expanded.

v_call: TRBV2
d_call: TRBD2
clone_size: once
j_call: TRBJ2-6
cdr3_length: 17
cdr3_nt: TGTGCCAGCAGCCGACTAGCGGCGGGGACTGGGGCCAACGTCCTGACTTTC
cdr3_aa: CASSRLAAGTGANVLTF

v_call: TRBV4-2
d_call: NA
clone_size: NA
j_call: TRBJ1-5
cdr3_length: 14
cdr3_nt: TGTGCCAGCAGCCAAGAGATTAGCAATCAGCCCCAGCATTTT
cdr3_aa: CASSQEISNQPQHF

v_call: TRBV5-1
d_call: NA
clone_size: NA
j_call: TRBJ2-3
cdr3_length: 18
cdr3_nt: TGCGCCAGCAGCCTCCTGACAGACACAACAACTAGCACAGATACGCAGTATTTT
cdr3_aa: CASSLLTDTTTSTDTQYF

v_call: TRBV5-1
d_call: NA
clone_size: NA
j_call: TRBJ1-1
cdr3_length: 15
cdr3_nt: TGCGCCAGCAGCTTGGCCGAGGGGGAGAACACTGAAGCTTTCTTT
cdr3_aa: CASSLAEGENTEAFF

v_call: TRBV7-9
d_call: NA
clone_size: once
j_call: TRBJ2-3
cdr3_length: 15
cdr3_nt: TGTGCCAGCAGCTCGCCAGGGATAAACACAGATACGCAGTATTTT
cdr3_aa: CASSSPGINTDTQYF

v_call: TRBV5-1
d_call: TRBD2
clone_size: NA
j_call: TRBJ2-3
cdr3_length: 15
cdr3_nt: TGCGCCAGCAGCCTAGCGGGGGGGAATCCAGATACGCAGTATTTT
cdr3_aa: CASSLAGGNPDTQYF

v_call: TRBV30
d_call: TRBD1
clone_size: NA
j_call: TRBJ1-5
cdr3_length: 17
cdr3_nt: TGTGCCTGGAGTGTCTCGCGGACAGGGGTAGGCAATCAGCCCCAGCATTTT
cdr3_aa: CAWSVSRTGVGNQPQHF

v_call: TRBV5-6
d_call: NA
clone_size: NA
j_call: TRBJ1-6
cdr3_length: 14
cdr3_nt: TGTGCCAGCAGCGCCGGGACGGTGAATTCACCCCTCCACTTT
cdr3_aa: CASSAGTVNSPLHF

v_call: TRBV3-1/TRBV3-2
d_call: NA
clone_size: NA
j_call: TRBJ1-2
cdr3_length: 12
cdr3_nt: TGTGCCAGCAGCCTTTACGGGTACGGCTACACCTTC
cdr3_aa: CASSLYGYGYTF

v_call: TRBV7-2
d_call: NA
clone_size: NA
j_call: TRBJ2-7
cdr3_length: 14
cdr3_nt: TGTGCCAGCAGCTTATCCAGGGATTCCTACGAGCAGTACTTC
cdr3_aa: CASSLSRDSYEQYF